This passage covers 25 T cell receptor beta chains from one sample sequenced in a study of blood T cell repertoires in COVID-19. TCRdb's table, derived via immunoSEQ multiplex PCR, lists solely in-frame clones and lacks some. Of approximately 300,000 clones listed, 75% to 90% are singletons. Sequencing used peripheral blood. The receptors here all came from a man aged 35 to 55 with acute or convalescent COVID-19.

This chain links TRBV9 with TRBJ2-3; the D gene is possibly TRBD1 (5 bases). The CDR3 has 14 residues. Germline CDR1 SGDLS, CDR2 YYNGEE. V was trimmed by 3 bases and J by 4 bases, leaving 12 bases between them. The CDR3, as DNA: TGTGCCAGCAGCGCCATTGACAGACCAGATACGCAGTATTTT. Translation gives CASSAIDRPDTQYF.

This CDR3 reads CASSQARRGDSPLHF. The CDR3 DNA is TGTGCCAGCAGCCAAGCGAGGAGGGGAGATTCACCCCTCCACTTT. The chain joins TRBV3-1 (or the pseudogene TRBV3-2) to TRBJ1-6; D might be TRBD1 (5 bases). V gave up 1 base and J gave up 8 bases, with 12 bases separating them. In germline, CDR1 is LGHDT, CDR2 YNNKEL (reference sequence). CDR3 length: 15 residues.

The rearrangement joins TRBV5-4 to TRBJ2-7, with 11 bases fitting TRBD2. Trimming removed 4 bases from V and 1 base from J; junction bases left unmatched: 7. Per germline, CDR1 SGHNT and CDR2 YYREEE (reference sequence). The length of the CDR3 is 16 residues. The CDR3 protein is CASSPGTSGSSYEQYF. CDR3 nucleotides: TGTGCCAGCAGCCCGGGGACTAGCGGTAGTTCCTACGAGCAGTACTTC.

The chain employs TRBV24-1 and TRBJ2-2, with 8 positions matching TRBD1. V lost 5 bases, J lost 3 bases, and 7 bases stayed unmatched. CDR3 size: 16 residues. Looked up from germline, CDR1 is KGHDR and CDR2 is SFDVKD. The CDR3 loop is CATSAGSGGHTGELFF. CDR3 in DNA: TGTGCCACCAGTGCGGGGTCAGGGGGCCACACCGGGGAGCTGTTTTTT.

The chain recombines TRBV30 with TRBJ1-6; D remains unclear. The CDR3 consists of 12 residues. Germline assignment: CDR1 GTSNPN and CDR2 SVGIG (reference sequence). The ends were cut back, 4 bases at V and 9 bases at J, with 10 bases in the middle. As DNA, the CDR3 is TGTGCCTGGAACAGAATTTTTTCACCCCTCCACTTT. Protein sequence: CAWNRIFSPLHF.

The chain carries TRBV6-5 and TRBJ2-7; TRBD1 agrees at 7 bases. The CDR3 has 13 amino acids. CDR1 is MNHEY and CDR2 is SVGAGI in the germline V gene. V dropped 10 bases and J dropped 5; count of bases not matched to a gene: 11. CDR3 protein: CATKTGFGNEQYF. As DNA, the CDR3 is TGTGCCACAAAGACAGGGTTCGGGAACGAGCAGTACTTC.

Remarks on this clone: The junction and the germline gene differ at one end; a read error may be behind it. The rearrangement joins TRBV18 to TRBJ1-6; D is unresolved. This CDR3 spans 13 amino acids. CDR1 KGHSH and CDR2 LQKENI come from the germline V gene. As DNA, the CDR3 is TGTGCCAGCTCACCAAGATTTTCCGCGCCTGAGGACTTT. It is translated as CASSPRFSAPEDF.

This clone was detected a few times. The chain recombines TRBV7-8 with TRBJ2-1; maybe TRBD1 (6 bases). This CDR3 has 15 amino acids. CDR1 is SGHVS, CDR2 FQNEAQ, per germline. V lost 3 bases and J 9 bases, leaving 18 bases between the germline ends. For the CDR3, the DNA is TGTGCCAGCAGCTTTATGGTAGAGGGGGTTGGTGAGCAGTTCTTC. Translating it yields CASSFMVEGVGEQFF. The complete variable domain, with remaining parts taken from reference TRBV7-8 and TRBJ2-1, reads GAGVSQSPRYKVAKRGQDVALRCDPISGHVSLFWYQQALGQGPEFLTYFQNEAQLDKSGLPSDRFFAERPEGSVSTLKIQRTQQEDSAVYLCASSFMVEGVGEQFFGPGTRLTVL.

The chain's CDR3 is CASSTTGRNTIYF. CDR3 sequence (DNA): TGTGCCAGCAGCACTACAGGGAGAAACACCATATATTTT. The V call is TRBV5-6, the J call TRBJ1-3, with a tentative D call TRBD1 (6 bases). The germline CDR1 and CDR2 sequences are SGHDT and YYEEEE. The CDR3 is 13 amino acids. V lost 4 bases and J lost 5, with 10 bases in between. Full variable domain (remainder filled in from reference TRBV5-6 and TRBJ1-3): DAGVTQSPTHLIKTRGQQVTLRCSPKSGHDTVSWYQQALGQGPQFIFQYYEEEERQRGNFPDRFSGHQFPNYSSELNVNALLLGDSALYLCASSTTGRNTIYFGEGSWLTVV.

The J gene is TRBJ1-2, the V gene TRBV14, with D possibly TRBD1 on 6 matching bases. Trimming took off 7 bases at V and 8 bases at J, with 23 bases between the two ends. CDR3 length: 15 residues. The germline V gene encodes CDR1 SGHDN and CDR2 FVKESK. The CDR3, as DNA: TGTGCCAGCACCCGAAACCCAGGGGCCCCGGACGGCTACACCTTC. The encoded protein is CASTRNPGAPDGYTF.

The chain uses TRBV6-5 and TRBJ2-2; no clear D. The CDR3 contains 16 residues. Trimming removed 2 bases from V and 4 bases from J, with 14 bases in between. Germline CDR1 and CDR2: MNHEY and SVGAGI. DNA for the CDR3: TGTGCCAGCAGTTACGCTGTAGTATTTAGCACCGGGGAGCTGTTTTTT. Its translation: CASSYAVVFSTGELFF.

J is TRBJ2-1 and V is TRBV7-9, with 11 bases that match TRBD1. CDR1 and CDR2 (germline): SEHNR, FQNEAQ (reference sequence). The CDR3 consists of 17 residues. The V and J ends lost 5 bases and 7 bases, in that order; junction bases with no gene match: 13. The CDR3 nucleotides are TGTGCCAGCAGCCCCCCGTGGGGACAGGGGGATGATAATGAGCAGTTCTTC. Translated, it gives CASSPPWGQGDDNEQFF.

The genes are TRBV19 and TRBJ1-5; 7 nucleotides align to TRBD1. Germline V gene sequence: CDR1 LNHDA, CDR2 SQIVND (reference sequence). The length of the CDR3 is 13 residues. The V gene end was trimmed by 8 bases and the J gene end by 3 bases; junction bases not matched to a gene: 4. In nucleotides, the CDR3 is TGTGCCAGTTCGACAGGGCACAATCAGCCCCAGCATTTT. This translates into CASSTGHNQPQHF.

The V call is TRBV18, the J call TRBJ1-3; D unclear. The V and J ends lost 2 bases and 8 bases respectively, with 10 bases between them. The CDR3 has 13 amino acids. Germline V lookup: CDR1 KGHSH, CDR2 LQKENI. CDR3 coding DNA: TGTGCCAGCTCACCAAGAGGTCGGGACACCATATATTTT. Translation: CASSPRGRDTIYF.

The chain carries TRBV30 and TRBJ1-5; perhaps TRBD1 as D (6 bases). The CDR3 is 15 residues long. Germline assignment: CDR1 GTSNPN and CDR2 SVGIG (reference sequence). Deletions cut 1 base from V and 3 bases from J, with 13 bases between. The CDR3 loop is CAWSENTGINQPQHF. The CDR3 coding sequence is TGTGCCTGGAGTGAGAACACAGGGATCAATCAGCCCCAGCATTTT.

The V and J genes are TRBV30 and TRBJ2-6, with no clear D. Germline V lookup: CDR1 GTSNPN, CDR2 SVGIG (reference sequence). The CDR3 length is 15 residues. Deletions cut 3 bases from V and 1 base from J, with 10 bases between. In nucleotides, the CDR3 is TGTGCCTGGAGCCTACCGGTTTCTGGGGCCAACGTCCTGACTTTC. This codes for CAWSLPVSGANVLTF.

The genes are TRBV5-1 and TRBJ2-7, with 8 bases identical to TRBD1. This CDR3 has 15 residues. The germline gives CDR1 SGHRS, CDR2 YFSETQ. V was pared by 5 bases and J by 1 base, with 8 bases of the junction left unmatched. CDR3 amino acids: CASSKSTGGSYEQYF. The CDR3 nucleotides read TGCGCCAGCAGTAAGTCAACAGGGGGGTCCTACGAGCAGTACTTC.

The chain has TRBV6-5 and TRBJ1-5; D uncertain. Trimming removed 2 bases from V and 6 bases from J, with 11 bases in between. CDR3 size: 14 residues. Germline assignment: CDR1 MNHEY and CDR2 SVGAGI. The DNA of the CDR3 is TGTGCCAGCAGTTACGGGGAGTCGGGTCAGCCCCAGCATTTT. It encodes CASSYGESGQPQHF.

This clone was observed once. The chain employs TRBV2 and TRBJ1-5; 7 positions agree with TRBD1. This CDR3 has 14 amino acids. Unmatched junction bases numbered 7, after V lost 7 bases and J lost 4 bases. Looked up from germline, CDR1 is SNHLY and CDR2 is FYNNEI. The CDR3 sequence is CASTPNRGNQPQHF. In nucleotides, the CDR3 is TGTGCCAGCACTCCCAACAGGGGAAATCAGCCCCAGCATTTT. The full variable domain, rest sourced from reference TRBV2 and TRBJ1-5, is EPEVTQTPSHQVTQMGQEVILRCVPISNHLYFYWYRQILGQKVEFLVSFYNNEISEKSEIFDDQFSVERPDGSNFTLKIRSTKLEDSAMYFCASTPNRGNQPQHFGDGTRLSIL.

The count of this clone is one. This chain links TRBV2 with TRBJ2-4, with D perhaps matching TRBD2 (5 bases). The germline gives CDR1 SNHLY, CDR2 FYNNEI. Trimming took off 2 bases at V and 4 bases at J, with 6 bases between the two ends. The CDR3 has 13 residues. DNA of the CDR3: TGTGCCAGCAGTGAACCGGGAAAAAACATTCAGTACTTC. It translates to CASSEPGKNIQYF.

The V gene is TRBV6-6, the J gene TRBJ1-2; 8 bases line up with TRBD1. CDR1 is MNHNY and CDR2 is SVGAGI in the germline V gene (reference sequence). CDR3 length: 13 amino acids. The trim removed 7 bases at V and 5 bases at J, leaving 6 bases unmatched. The CDR3 DNA follows: TGTGCCAGCACCCCAGGGACAGGATATGGCTACACCTTC. Protein: CASTPGTGYGYTF.

About this clone: One end of the junction varies from germline; a read error may be responsible. The CDR3 here is CASSQTVWGPSF. DNA of the CDR3: TGTGCCAGCAGCCAGACCGTCTGGGGCCCTTCCTTC. J is TRBJ1-2 and V is TRBV5-5, with D possibly matching TRBD1 (5 bases). Germline CDR1 is SGHKS and CDR2 is YYEKEE (reference sequence). This CDR3 is built from 12 residues.

The V and J genes are TRBV19 and TRBJ1-6; 7 bases are a match to TRBD1. Trimming removed 0 bases from V and 10 bases from J; junction bases left unmatched: 3. There are 14 residues in the CDR3. CDR1 is LNHDA and CDR2 is SQIVND in the germline V gene (reference sequence). The CDR3 protein is CASSIDLQGSPLHF. In DNA, the CDR3 is TGTGCCAGTAGTATAGACCTACAGGGGTCACCCCTCCACTTT.

The chain uses TRBV5-1 and TRBJ2-4; D gene unclear. The CDR3 is 14 amino acids. In germline, CDR1 is SGHRS, CDR2 YFSETQ. The ends were cut back, 1 base at V and 1 base at J, with 6 bases in the middle. The CDR3 DNA sequence: TGCGCCAGCAGCTTGCTGGAGGCCAAAAACATTCAGTACTTC. Protein product: CASSLLEAKNIQYF.

The V and J genes are TRBV27 and TRBJ1-1, with TRBD1 matching 7 bases. CDR1 and CDR2 from the germline V gene are MNHEY and SMNVEV (reference sequence). Trimming cost V 5 bases and J 6 bases; bases outside gene matches: 18. The CDR3 runs to 17 residues. CDR3 protein: CASSLRQTGWLWAEAFF. In DNA, the CDR3 is TGTGCCAGCAGTCTTCGACAGACAGGGTGGCTTTGGGCTGAAGCTTTCTTT.